A single sample is the source of the 8 T cell receptor beta chains below, sequenced in a study of blood T cells in healthy people across ages. The use of a sample-barcoded 5' primer and a J-beta primer mix characterized a second PCR of about 7 to 12 cycles. Using its own MiXCR run on the 5' RACE reads, TCRdb lists one record per CDR3 protein. The repertoire holds around 500,000 distinct CDR3 sequences, with around 48% as singletons. Sequenced: blood. The source is a man older than 75 in good health.

This clonotype was seen more than once but under ten times. V and J are TRBV7-9 and TRBJ1-3; D call uncertain. The CDR3 covers 14 residues. Germline V gene sequence: CDR1 SEHNR, CDR2 FQNEAQ (reference sequence). Trimming shortened V by 1 base and J by 1 base, and 5 bases separated the two germline ends. The chain's CDR3 is CASSLGYSGNTIYF. The CDR3 DNA sequence: TGTGCCAGCAGCTTAGGGTATTCTGGAAACACCATATATTTT.

This clonotype was detected only a few times. This sequence joins TRBV7-8 and TRBJ1-1, with D maybe TRBD1 (6 bases). V was clipped by 1 base and J by 7 bases, with 10 bases between them. The CDR3 loop spans 13 amino acids. Germline values: CDR1 SGHVS, CDR2 FQNEAQ. CDR3 residues: CASSLGGGSEAFF. Written as DNA, the CDR3 is TGTGCCAGCAGCTTAGGGGGGGGCAGTGAAGCTTTCTTT. Full variable domain (rest looked up from reference TRBV7-8 and TRBJ1-1): GAGVSQSPRYKVAKRGQDVALRCDPISGHVSLFWYQQALGQGPEFLTYFQNEAQLDKSGLPSDRFFAERPEGSVSTLKIQRTQQEDSAVYLCASSLGGGSEAFFGQGTRLTVV.

The rearrangement links TRBV9 to TRBJ2-3; a weak D match, TRBD2 (5 bases). This CDR3 comprises 15 residues. Trimming removed 0 bases from V and 1 base from J, with 9 bases in between. The germline gives CDR1 SGDLS, CDR2 YYNGEE. CDR3 in amino acids: CASSVGGERTDTQYF. The CDR3 DNA is TGTGCCAGCAGCGTAGGGGGAGAACGCACAGATACGCAGTATTTT.

The chain carries TRBV11-1 and TRBJ1-1; D is undetermined. Trimming took 11 bases from V and 1 from J, leaving 14 bases between them. There are 13 residues in the CDR3. The germline V gene encodes CDR1 SGHAT and CDR2 FQDESV (reference sequence). The CDR3 DNA reads as TGTGCCTGCGCGTTCGCAGAGAACACTGAAGCTTTCTTT. It yields the protein CACAFAENTEAFF.

The rearrangement uses TRBV2 and TRBJ2-3; 7 bases agree with TRBD1. The CDR3 is 18 amino acids. The J segment lost 4 bases and the V segment lost 6 bases, leaving 19 bases of the junction unmatched. Germline loops: CDR1 SNHLY, CDR2 FYNNEI. The CDR3 protein is CASSSRIGGSSGADTQYF. The CDR3 DNA follows: TGTGCCAGCAGCAGTCGGATAGGGGGCTCTTCTGGGGCAGATACGCAGTATTTT. Together with reference TRBV2 and TRBJ2-3, the CDR3 gives the full variable domain: EPEVTQTPSHQVTQMGQEVILRCVPISNHLYFYWYRQILGQKVEFLVSFYNNEISEKSEIFDDQFSVERPDGSNFTLKIRSTKLEDSAMYFCASSSRIGGSSGADTQYFGPGTRLTVL.

This clonotype came up a few times. The rearrangement joins TRBV20-1 to TRBJ1-2; TRBD1 matches 12 bases. V was clipped by 3 bases and J by 6 bases; unmatched bases: 5. This CDR3 region has 14 residues. Per germline, CDR1 DFQATT and CDR2 SNEGSKA (reference sequence). In nucleotides, the CDR3 is TGCAGTGCTAGTTCAGGGACAGGGGGCCATGGCTACACCTTC. Residues: CSASSGTGGHGYTF.

About this clonotype itself: This may be a read error: a much more frequent sequence differs by one nucleotide. The J gene is TRBJ2-3, the V gene TRBV7-2, with 9 bases that match TRBD2. V was clipped by 4 bases and J by 2 bases; unmatched bases: 7. From germline, CDR1 is SGHTA and CDR2 FQGNSA. The CDR3 sequence is 16 residues long. As DNA, the CDR3 is TGTACCAGCAGCTCGAATGCGGGGGGGACCACAGATACGCAGTATTTT. Its translation is CTSSSNAGGTTDTQYF.

At least ten counts were recorded for this clonotype. V is TRBV6-5 and J is TRBJ2-3, with 8 bases identical to TRBD2. Germline V CDR1 and CDR2: MNHEY, SVGAGI. V shed 5 bases and J 14 bases; nucleotides not matched to a gene: 12. The CDR3 is 13 amino acids. The chain's CDR3 is CASSARLARTRYF. CDR3 DNA sequence: TGTGCCAGCAGTGCGAGACTAGCGCGAACTCGGTATTTT.